Reported below is one T cell receptor beta chain. The data originate from a study of CD8+CD57+ T cells in acquired aplastic anemia. At the level of the study: Average DNA yield from sorted CD4+ and CD8+ cells was roughly 3.1 ug.

TCR beta VDJ and CDR3 profiles were obtained from a genomic DNA template. MiXCR, applied by TCRdb to the reads, yields one record per CDR3 protein. The data show around 180,000 distinct CDR3 sequences, roughly 64% seen once. The TCR comes from a human donor with severe aplastic anemia or a healthy control (not recorded which). The material sequenced was sorted CD4+, CD8+, or CD8+CD57+ T cells (not recorded which) from PBMCs.

The CDR3 loop reads CSSERAQGGTEAFF. The DNA for the CDR3 is TGCAGCTCCGAACGGGCACAGGGTGGGACTGAAGCTTTCTTT. The chain employs TRBV29-1 and TRBJ1-1; perhaps TRBD1 as D (6 bases). The CDR3 is made up of 14 amino acids. CDR1 SQVTM and CDR2 ANQGSEA come from the germline V gene. The ends were cut back, 8 bases at V and 5 bases at J, with 21 bases in the middle.